Below, one TCR beta chain is given with its context. The antigen is not known. Researchers used the Oncomine TCR Beta short-read assay to sequence DNA from cultured CD4+ T cells. From the PCR reads, TCRdb called clonotypes with MiXCR, one entry per CDR3 protein. The profile shows 19,000 or so distinct CDR3 sequences, around 42% of them singletons. The CDR3 spans 16 residues. Germline trimming cut 0 bases from V and 8 bases from J; bases unmatched to any gene: 6. From germline, CDR1 is LNHNV and CDR2 YYDKDF (reference sequence). The sample comes from a study of vaccination and CD4 T cells after COVID-19. Study-level background: All convalescent patients were nasal swab PCR positive for SARS-CoV-2; several had mild and one severe disease. Cultures designated as controls were supplied with a CEFX pool, an HIV-1 Nef pool, or no peptide.

Treatment: approximately 9-day PBMC culture with coronavirus spike peptide pools or control peptides (ViraFEST assay). The chain links TRBV15 to TRBJ1-4; 10 nucleotides agree with TRBD1. The sequence was collected from a human donor who had recovered from COVID-19. Sequenced here: CD4+ T cells from blood, cultured in vitro, sampled after SARS-CoV-2 vaccination. The CDR3 sequence is CATSRDPRTGGEKLFF. Here the CDR3 DNA reads TGTGCCACCAGCAGAGATCCTCGGACAGGGGGGGAAAAACTGTTTTTT.